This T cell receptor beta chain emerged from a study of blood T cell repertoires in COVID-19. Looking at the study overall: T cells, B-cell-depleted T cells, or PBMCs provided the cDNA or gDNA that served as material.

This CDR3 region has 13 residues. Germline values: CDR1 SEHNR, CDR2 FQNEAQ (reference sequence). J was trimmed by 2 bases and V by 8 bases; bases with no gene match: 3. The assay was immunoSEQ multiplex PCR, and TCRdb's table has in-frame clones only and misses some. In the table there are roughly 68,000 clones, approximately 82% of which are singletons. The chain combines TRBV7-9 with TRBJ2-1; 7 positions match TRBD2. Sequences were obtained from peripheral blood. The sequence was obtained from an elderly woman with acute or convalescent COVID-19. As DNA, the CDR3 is TGTGCCAGCCCGAGCGGGACCTACAATGAGCAGTTCTTC. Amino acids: CASPSGTYNEQFF.